A selection of T cell receptor beta chains follows, all from one sample in a study of radiotherapy plus CTLA-4 blockade in lung cancer. Using immunoSEQ multiplex PCR, the repertoire was profiled, and TCRdb retains in-frame clones only, with some absent. The table lists some 96,000 clones, about 90% of them singletons. Sequences were derived from peripheral blood, sampled from a patient treated with radiotherapy plus ipilimumab. The receptors shown here come from a human donor with non-small cell lung cancer that progressed on radiotherapy plus ipilimumab. Each CDR3 is given with its conserved first and last residue. A D gene is named only where the DNA matches it firmly. Rows may omit the clone size; those that give it use once, few, many or a size class.

clone_size: .
j_call: TRBJ2-1
v_call: TRBV10-3
d_call: .
cdr3_nt: TGTGCCATCAGTAAGCAGGGGGGGATGAATGAGCAGTTCTTC
cdr3_aa: CAISKQGGMNEQFF

clone_size: .
j_call: TRBJ2-1
v_call: TRBV7-2
d_call: TRBD2
cdr3_nt: TGTGCCAGCAGCTTCGTTGTCCGGACTAGCGGGCACAATGAGCAGTTCTTC
cdr3_aa: CASSFVVRTSGHNEQFF

clone_size: .
j_call: TRBJ2-2
v_call: TRBV9
d_call: .
cdr3_nt: TGTGCCAGCAGCTCCCCCGGGGAGCTGTTTTTT
cdr3_aa: CASSSPGELFF

clone_size: .
j_call: TRBJ2-3
v_call: TRBV5-1
d_call: .
cdr3_nt: TGCGCCAGCAGCTTGGTAGTCCCCGCCAGGGGAGATACGCAGTATTTT
cdr3_aa: CASSLVVPARGDTQYF

clone_size: once
j_call: TRBJ2-3
v_call: TRBV11-2
d_call: .
cdr3_nt: TGTGCCAGCAGCTTCCGACTAGTCGATACGCAGTATTTT
cdr3_aa: CASSFRLVDTQYF

clone_size: .
j_call: TRBJ2-1
v_call: TRBV7-9
d_call: .
cdr3_nt: TGTGCCAGCAGCTTAGAGGAGGATGAGCAGTTCTTC
cdr3_aa: CASSLEEDEQFF

clone_size: .
j_call: TRBJ1-1
v_call: TRBV11-1
d_call: .
cdr3_nt: TGTGCCAGCAGCTTAAAGGCGTGGGGTGGAGCTTTCTTT
cdr3_aa: CASSLKAWGGAFF

clone_size: .
j_call: TRBJ2-2
v_call: TRBV11-1
d_call: .
cdr3_nt: TGTGCCAGCAGCCTCACTACTAACACCGGGGAGCTGTTTTTT
cdr3_aa: CASSLTTNTGELFF

clone_size: .
j_call: TRBJ2-3
v_call: TRBV5-5
d_call: .
cdr3_nt: TGTGCCAGCAGCTTGGGGGCAACCGAGGATACGCAGTATTTT
cdr3_aa: CASSLGATEDTQYF

clone_size: once
j_call: TRBJ1-4
v_call: TRBV30
d_call: .
cdr3_nt: TGTGCCTGGAGTTTTCGCGCCCCTAATGAAAAACTGTTTTTT
cdr3_aa: CAWSFRAPNEKLFF

clone_size: few
j_call: TRBJ2-7
v_call: TRBV4-1
d_call: TRBD1
cdr3_nt: TGCGCCAGCAGCCGGAGACAGGGCGAGTCATACGAGCAGTACTTC
cdr3_aa: CASSRRQGESYEQYF

clone_size: .
j_call: TRBJ2-3
v_call: TRBV30
d_call: TRBD2
cdr3_nt: TGTGCCTGGAGGGGGGAGGGCAGCACAGATACGCAGTATTTT
cdr3_aa: CAWRGEGSTDTQYF

clone_size: .
j_call: TRBJ2-7
v_call: TRBV19
d_call: .
cdr3_nt: TGTGCCAGTAGTATCTCGTGGACACCGAGCTCCTACGAGCAGTACTTC
cdr3_aa: CASSISWTPSSYEQYF

clone_size: .
j_call: TRBJ1-2
v_call: TRBV10-3
d_call: .
cdr3_nt: TGTGCCATCAGTGAGAGGGGAACGTACGGCTACACCTTC
cdr3_aa: CAISERGTYGYTF

clone_size: .
j_call: TRBJ1-2
v_call: TRBV5-1
d_call: TRBD1
cdr3_nt: TGCGCCAGCAGAACGGGGGACAGTAACTATGGCTACACCTTC
cdr3_aa: CASRTGDSNYGYTF

clone_size: once
j_call: TRBJ1-1
v_call: TRBV29-1
d_call: TRBD1
cdr3_nt: TGCAGCGTTACAACAGGGGGCCTCCTGACCACTGAAGCTTTCTTT
cdr3_aa: CSVTTGGLLTTEAFF

clone_size: .
j_call: TRBJ2-7
v_call: TRBV5-3
d_call: .
cdr3_nt: TGTGCCAGAAGACGCAGGCTAACTAGGAGGAGCTCCTACGAGCAGTACTTC
cdr3_aa: CARRRRLTRRSSYEQYF

clone_size: .
j_call: TRBJ2-2
v_call: TRBV9
d_call: .
cdr3_nt: TGTGCCAGCTCCGGAGGGGGGCGATTAAACACCGGGGAGCTGTTTTTT
cdr3_aa: CASSGGGRLNTGELFF

clone_size: .
j_call: TRBJ1-2
v_call: TRBV19
d_call: TRBD1
cdr3_nt: TGTGCCAGTAGTTGGGGGACAGAACCTAACTATGGCTACACCTTC
cdr3_aa: CASSWGTEPNYGYTF

clone_size: few
j_call: TRBJ2-1
v_call: TRBV7-8
d_call: .
cdr3_nt: TGTGCCAGCAGCCGATCCGCCGGGACGGCGAATGAGCAGTTCTTC
cdr3_aa: CASSRSAGTANEQFF

clone_size: .
j_call: TRBJ1-1
v_call: TRBV29-1
d_call: TRBD1
cdr3_nt: TGCAGCGTTGACTTAAACAGGGGTAGAGCTGAAGCTTTCTTT
cdr3_aa: CSVDLNRGRAEAFF